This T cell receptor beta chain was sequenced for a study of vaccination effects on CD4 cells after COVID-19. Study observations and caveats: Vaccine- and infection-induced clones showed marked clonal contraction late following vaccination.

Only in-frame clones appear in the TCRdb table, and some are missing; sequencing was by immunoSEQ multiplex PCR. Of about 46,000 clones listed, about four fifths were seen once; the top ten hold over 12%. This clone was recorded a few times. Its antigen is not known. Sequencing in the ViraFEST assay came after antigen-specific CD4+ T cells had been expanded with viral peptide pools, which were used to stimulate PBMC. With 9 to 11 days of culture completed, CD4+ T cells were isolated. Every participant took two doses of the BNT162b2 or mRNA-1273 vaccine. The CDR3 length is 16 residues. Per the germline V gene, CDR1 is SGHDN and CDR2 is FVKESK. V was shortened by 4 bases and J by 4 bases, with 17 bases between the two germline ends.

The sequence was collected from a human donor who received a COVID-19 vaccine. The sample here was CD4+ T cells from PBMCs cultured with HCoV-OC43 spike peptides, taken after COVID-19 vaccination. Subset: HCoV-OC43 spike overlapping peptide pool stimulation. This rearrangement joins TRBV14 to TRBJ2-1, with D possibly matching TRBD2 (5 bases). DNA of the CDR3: TGTGCCAGCAGCCCTTTTTTGGGAGACTCATACAATGAGCAGTTCTTC. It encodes CASSPFLGDSYNEQFF. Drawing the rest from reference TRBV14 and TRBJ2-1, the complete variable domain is EAGVTQFPSHSVIEKGQTVTLRCDPISGHDNLYWYRRVMGKEIKFLLHFVKESKQDESGMPNNRFLAERTGGTYSTLKVQPAELEDSGVYFCASSPFLGDSYNEQFFGPGTRLTVL.